This entry lists 16 T cell receptor beta chains sequenced from one sample in a study of human T cells and chemical hapten exposure. Time point described: pre-sensitization, week 0. The sample's treatment: therapeutic diphenylcyclopropenone sensitization with weekly scalp DPC. TCRdb ran MiXCR on the RACE reads and lists one entry per CDR3 protein. The sample records under 200,000 distinct CDR3 sequences, around 30% being singletons. Sequencing used whole blood, obtained in connection with sensitization to the hapten diphenylcyclopropenone (DPC). Receptor source: a woman younger than 45 with alopecia areata. Some clones in this sample may be carry-over from other donors' samples.

This clonotype has only one observation. The rearrangement links TRBV2 to TRBJ1-1; unclear D gene. Per the germline V gene, CDR1 is SNHLY and CDR2 is FYNNEI. Trimming took off 2 bases at V and 11 bases at J, with 12 bases between the two ends. CDR3 size: 12 residues. CDR3 sequence: CASSEMTLGAFF. For the CDR3, the DNA is TGTGCCAGCAGTGAAATGACCTTAGGGGCTTTCTTT.

The V and J genes are TRBV7-8 and TRBJ2-5, with TRBD1 identical over 7 bases. The CDR3 spans 14 residues. Per the germline V gene, CDR1 is SGHVS and CDR2 is FQNEAQ. With 2 bases clipped from V and 12 bases from J, the junction kept 12 bases outside the gene matches. CDR3 loop: CASSLRDTGVEEYF. The CDR3 coding sequence is TGTGCCAGCAGCTTAAGGGATACAGGGGTGGAGGAGTACTTC.

The J gene is TRBJ1-1, the V gene TRBV29-1; unclear D gene. CDR3 length: 11 residues. V was shortened by 5 bases and J by 1 base, with 5 bases between the two germline ends. Germline V gene sequence: CDR1 SQVTM, CDR2 ANQGSEA. The CDR3 DNA reads TGCAGCGTTTCACGGAACACTGAAGCTTTCTTT. Translating gives CSVSRNTEAFF.

V and J are TRBV4-2 and TRBJ1-3; D is perhaps TRBD1 (5 bases). The CDR3 is 17 residues long. The ends were cut back, 0 bases at V and 0 bases at J, with 12 bases in the middle. The germline V gene encodes CDR1 LGHNA and CDR2 YNFKEQ. The CDR3 DNA follows: TGTGCCAGCAGCCAAGACTGGGGCGGACTCTCTGGAAACACCATATATTTT. This translates into CASSQDWGGLSGNTIYF.

This clonotype was recorded once. This chain uses TRBV6-2 or TRBV6-3 with TRBJ1-5, with 9 bases identical to TRBD1. Germline V CDR1 and CDR2: MNHEY, SVGEGT. The trim removed 6 bases at V and 5 bases at J, leaving 11 bases unmatched. This CDR3 region has 16 residues. The CDR3 nucleotides read TGTGCCAGCAGACCGTTGGGACAGGGAGGATATCAGCCCCAGCATTTT. Its protein is CASRPLGQGGYQPQHF.

The genes are TRBV29-1 and TRBJ2-7; no clear D gene. CDR3 length: 15 amino acids. The V and J ends lost 3 bases and 2 bases respectively, with 17 bases between them. Germline V gene data show CDR1 as SQVTM and CDR2 as ANQGSEA. CDR3 nucleotides: TGCAGCGTTGACGGGCGCGAAAGGACGCCCTACGAGCAGTACTTC. This sequence encodes CSVDGRERTPYEQYF.

This clonotype appeared a single time. This chain links TRBV28 with TRBJ1-5; tentative D call: TRBD1 (5 bases). This CDR3 comprises 12 residues. Looked up from germline, CDR1 is MDHEN and CDR2 is SYDVKM. The ends were cut back, 10 bases at V and 6 bases at J, with 13 bases in the middle. This CDR3 reads CATSVGLQPQHF. The DNA of the CDR3 is TGTGCCACTTCGGTGGGGCTTCAGCCCCAGCATTTT.

This clonotype was detected only a few times. The chain has TRBV29-1 and TRBJ2-3, with D maybe TRBD2 (6 bases). Trimming cost V 7 bases and J 4 bases, with 15 bases left between them. Germline loops: CDR1 SQVTM, CDR2 ANQGSEA. The CDR3 has 13 amino acids. The DNA for the CDR3 is TGCAGCGCCGCCGGGACTTACCCAGATACGCAGTATTTT. Translating gives CSAAGTYPDTQYF.

The rearrangement joins TRBV4-1 to TRBJ1-2, with a weak D call TRBD1 (6 bases). Trimming left V 6 bases short and J 4 bases short, with 21 bases between. This CDR3 region has 16 residues. Per the germline V gene, CDR1 is MGHRA and CDR2 is YSYEKL. In DNA form, the CDR3 reads TGCGCCAGCAGTCCTCAAGAGCCGGGGGCGGGCTATGGCTACACCTTC. Its protein is CASSPQEPGAGYGYTF.

In its sample, this clonotype was seen a few times. The chain is built from TRBV6-5 and TRBJ1-6, with 7 bases lining up with TRBD1. CDR3 size: 14 residues. Per the germline V gene, CDR1 is MNHEY and CDR2 is SVGAGI. The junction had 4 bases not matched to a gene; V was cut back by 6 bases and J by 5 bases. CDR3: CASRRTGNNSPLHF. CDR3 DNA: TGTGCCAGCAGAAGGACAGGAAATAATTCACCCCTCCACTTT.

The chain couples TRBV7-2 to TRBJ2-2; D may be TRBD1 (5 bases). The CDR3 totals 12 residues. The germline V gene encodes CDR1 SGHTA and CDR2 FQGNSA. Between the trimmed V and J ends, which lost 3 bases and 7 bases, there was a span of 6 bases. The CDR3 DNA reads as TGTGCCAGCAGCTTCGACAGCGGGGAGCTGTTTTTT. This translates into CASSFDSGELFF.

This clonotype was detected only a few times. This sequence joins TRBV20-1 and TRBJ2-7; no clear D. The CDR3 runs 12 residues. V lost 6 bases to trimming and J lost 6 bases, with 15 bases between them. The V gene's germline CDR1 is DFQATT and CDR2 SNEGSKA (reference sequence). DNA for the CDR3: TGCAGTGCAAAGGCGGTGACGGCCGAGCAGTACTTC. It yields the protein CSAKAVTAEQYF.

This chain links TRBV3-1 with TRBJ1-2; 7 nucleotides agree with TRBD1. Germline V gene sequence: CDR1 LGHDT, CDR2 YNNKEL (reference sequence). The CDR3 has 16 amino acids. Trimming cost V 1 base and J 2 bases; bases outside gene matches: 7. The CDR3 nucleotides read TGTGCCAGCAGCCAAGTTGGGGGACAGCAAAACTATGGCTACACCTTC. It yields the protein CASSQVGGQQNYGYTF. Supplemented by reference TRBV3-1 and TRBJ1-2, the full variable domain reads DTAVSQTPKYLVTQMGNDKSIKCEQNLGHDTMYWYKQDSKKFLKIMFSYNNKELIINETVPNRFSPKSPDKAHLNLHINSLELGDSAVYFCASSQVGGQQNYGYTFGSGTRLTVV.

This clonotype was seen more than once but under ten times. The genes are TRBV7-9 and TRBJ1-5, with D unclear. V was shortened by 4 bases and J by 5 bases, with 15 bases between the two germline ends. Germline lookup yields CDR1 SEHNR and CDR2 FQNEAQ (reference sequence). The CDR3 runs to 15 residues. CDR3 in amino acids: CASSSSIWQDQPQHF. The CDR3 nucleotides read TGTGCCAGCAGCTCCAGCATTTGGCAGGATCAGCCCCAGCATTTT.

This clonotype was found a few times. The chain carries TRBV7-3 and TRBJ2-3; 7 bases line up with TRBD1. Germline trimming cut 5 bases from V and 4 bases from J; bases unmatched to any gene: 33. From germline, CDR1 is SGHTA and CDR2 FQGTGA. The CDR3 is made up of 23 amino acids. The CDR3 region is CASSQPPPPGTDRFDFSADTQYF. The CDR3, as DNA: TGTGCCAGCAGCCAACCCCCCCCTCCCGGGACAGACCGATTCGACTTCAGCGCAGATACGCAGTATTTT. Drawing the rest from reference TRBV7-3 and TRBJ2-3, the complete variable domain is GAGVSQTPSNKVTEKGKYVELRCDPISGHTALYWYRQSLGQGPEFLIYFQGTGAADDSGLPNDRFFAVRPEGSVSTLKIQRTERGDSAVYLCASSQPPPPGTDRFDFSADTQYFGPGTRLTVL.

V is TRBV2 and J is TRBJ1-1; no firm D call. There are 12 residues in the CDR3. Germline-derived CDR1 and CDR2 are SNHLY and FYNNEI. The V gene lost 5 bases and the J gene lost 7 bases, with 11 bases spanning the gap. The CDR3 is CASSIYRVEAFF. In DNA form, the CDR3 reads TGTGCCAGCAGTATCTACAGAGTTGAAGCTTTCTTT.